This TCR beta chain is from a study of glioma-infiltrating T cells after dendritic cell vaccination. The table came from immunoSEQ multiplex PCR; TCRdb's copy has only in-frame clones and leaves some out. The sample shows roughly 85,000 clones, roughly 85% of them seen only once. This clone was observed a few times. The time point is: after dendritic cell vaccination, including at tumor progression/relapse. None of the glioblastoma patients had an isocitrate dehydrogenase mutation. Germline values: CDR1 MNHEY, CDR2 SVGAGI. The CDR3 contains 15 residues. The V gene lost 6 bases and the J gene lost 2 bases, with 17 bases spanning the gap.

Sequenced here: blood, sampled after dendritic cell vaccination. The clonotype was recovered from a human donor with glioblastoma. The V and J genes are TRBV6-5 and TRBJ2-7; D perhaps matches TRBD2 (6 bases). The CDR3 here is CASRSGGTVTYEQYF. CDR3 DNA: TGTGCCAGCAGATCTGGCGGGACCGTGACCTACGAGCAGTACTTC.